This TCR beta chain was documented in a study of OX40 agonist ivuxolimab in advanced cancers. Study-level information: Every 2 weeks, ivuxolimab was infused into the patients intravenously at between 0.01 and 10 mg/kg.

The data were produced by immunoSEQ multiplex PCR, yet TCRdb's version contains in-frame clones alone and is incomplete. The table lists more than 95,000 clones, roughly 91% of them singletons, with roughly 0.31% in the top ten. The germline gives CDR1 KGHSH, CDR2 LQKENI. Losses at the gene ends were 6 bases for V and 9 bases for J; bases not matched to a gene: 13. The CDR3 sequence is 15 residues long. This sample comprised CD4+ or CD8+ T cells sorted from blood, obtained in a trial of the OX40 agonist ivuxolimab. The clonotype was recovered from an adult with an advanced solid tumor such as melanoma, head and neck, liver or kidney cancer. The chain carries TRBV18 and TRBJ2-4; 8 nucleotides agree with TRBD1. DNA for the CDR3: TGTGCCAGCTCGCGAGAGACAGGGGAATTAAGCATTCAGTACTTC. Translating it yields CASSRETGELSIQYF.